The subject of this entry is one T cell receptor beta chain. Its antigen specificity is not known. Base qualities were left out, and no much larger clone turns up one base away. These data originate in a study of blood T cell repertoires in COVID-19 (dated by TCRdb to the early 2020s). Looking at the study overall: Samples covering the acute and convalescent phases of COVID-19 were provided by collaborators in the United States, Italy and Spain. The sample metadata nearly always contained a de-identified subject ID, COVID-19 status, age in years and sex. The prospective study material was composed of cDNA or gDNA derived from T cells, B-cell-depleted T cells, or PBMCs. Subjects who had been exposed to COVID-19, were actively infected with it, or had recovered from it provided the deeply sampled blood TCRbeta repertoires that made up the dataset. The samples were drawn from two sources: the first 160 participants of the ongoing ImmuneRACE study, and approximately 1,300 subjects contributed by 6 global collaborators. Where HLA class I and class II types were available, the types were taken from metadata supplied by the sample provider, not from assay-based typing. The repertoires were released in a freely available public database intended as a resource for research on the immune response to SARS-CoV-2.

At one collaborating source in Seattle, patients were enrolled during active infection and were followed longitudinally through the course of disease. Each collaborating institution followed its own protocols to collect whole blood in K2EDTA tubes. Collaborator samples were shipped for TCRbeta analysis as frozen whole blood, isolated PBMCs, or DNA extracted from either sample type. Overall study results and their limits: How much clinical and demographic metadata was included differed by source and by participant, and the metadata was provided uncurated.

Measured from the cysteine to the phenylalanine, the CDR3 is 19 residues long. Of the read, only the CDR3 DNA is kept; its 57 bases are in frame from base 1. The V end loses 5 bases and the J end loses 0 bases, and a stretch of 23 bases separates them. CDR1 and CDR2 (SGHTA, FQGTGA) derive from the germline V gene. TCRbeta CDR3 regions were amplified from genomic DNA using the immunoSEQ Assay, a bias-controlled multiplex PCR. The authors processed their data as follows. The number of nucleated cells in each sample was estimated by amplification of reference gene primers within the assay. To quantify the absolute abundance of each unique TCRbeta CDR3 rearrangement, sequence reads were collapsed and filtered. For each sample, productive Simpson clonality was calculated as the square root of Simpson's diversity index over productive rearrangements. TCRdb took over this immuneACCESS table, retaining in-frame rearrangements with V and J assigned. Such tables are incomplete; in checked studies, under half of the missing clones stem from an unresolved V gene, and the remainder is unexplained. D and trimming come from the DNA, and the V and J calls and clone size come from that table. The sample has about 230,000 clones on record, approximately 85% of them singletons. The top ten hold more than 4.5% of the sample.

Recombination joined TRBV7-3 with TRBJ1-3, with TRBD1 as a weak D call on 6 bases. The sample comprised peripheral blood. This TCR came from a man aged 45 to 65 with COVID-19, enrolled during active disease. CDR3 region: CASSLYPPGQITSGNTIYF. The base sequence is TGTGCCAGCAGCCTTTACCCCCCGGGACAAATTACCTCTGGAAACACCATATATTTT. Supplemented by the reference TRBV7-3 and TRBJ1-3 proteins around the CDR3, the complete variable domain is GAGVSQTPSNKVTEKGKYVELRCDPISGHTALYWYRQSLGQGPEFLIYFQGTGAADDSGLPNDRFFAVRPEGSVSTLKIQRTERGDSAVYLCASSLYPPGQITSGNTIYFGEGSWLTVV.